The 29 T cell receptor beta chains presented below share a single source sample, sequenced in a study of T cell repertoires in cytomegalovirus infection. These receptors have no identified antigens. MiXCR, applied by TCRdb to the reads, yields one record per CDR3 protein. The sample has about 500,000 distinct CDR3 sequences, around 30% seen once; the top ten hold 17%. The sequences come from cultured PBMCs, collected from culture after CMV antigen stimulation. These receptors were taken from a human donor in good health (CMV status not recorded). Some clones in this sample may be carry-over from other donors' samples.

The chain employs TRBV7-2 and TRBJ2-1; possibly TRBD1 or TRBD2 for D (6 bases each). The CDR3 extends over 17 amino acids. CDR1 and CDR2 from the germline V gene are SGHTA and FQGNSA. Trimming removed 4 bases from V and 4 bases from J, with 20 bases in between. CDR3 nucleotide sequence: TGTGCCAGCAGCTCAGGTAGCGGAGGGGGAATATACAATGAGCAGTTCTTC. It codes for CASSSGSGGGIYNEQFF.

This clonotype was seen a few times. The rearrangement links TRBV5-6 to TRBJ2-5, with D possibly being TRBD1 (6 bases). The CDR3 runs to 14 residues. Trimming removed 4 bases at V and 1 base at J, with 11 bases between. Germline V lookup: CDR1 SGHDT, CDR2 YYEEEE. Here the CDR3 reads CASSPGQIQETQYF. DNA for the CDR3: TGTGCCAGCAGCCCGGGACAAATCCAAGAGACCCAGTACTTC.

The rearrangement links TRBV5-4 to TRBJ2-1, with D uncertain. The V end lost 0 bases, the J end lost 0 bases, and 13 bases lay between the germline ends. CDR3 length: 17 amino acids. From germline, CDR1 is SGHNT and CDR2 YYREEE (reference sequence). The CDR3 is CASSLGGNSYSYNEQFF. Here the CDR3 DNA reads TGTGCCAGCAGCTTGGGGGGTAACTCTTACTCCTACAATGAGCAGTTCTTC.

This clonotype turned up a few times. This chain joins TRBV12-3 or TRBV12-4 and TRBJ2-1; D is undetermined. The CDR3 has 11 amino acids. V lost 8 bases and J 8 bases, leaving 10 bases between the germline ends. The CDR3 DNA follows: TGTGCCAGCCGTGCCCATTATGAGCAGTTCTTC. Translating gives CASRAHYEQFF.

The rearrangement joins TRBV12-3 or TRBV12-4 to TRBJ2-1; TRBD2 matches at 9 bases. Trimming at V came to 5 bases and at J to 5 bases, leaving 10 bases not matched to a gene. The CDR3 is 16 residues long. CDR3 coding DNA: TGTGCCAGCAGTCGGGCTTCTAGCGGGAACCACAATGAGCAGTTCTTC. Its protein is CASSRASSGNHNEQFF.

This clonotype was seen ten or more times. V and J are TRBV7-6 and TRBJ1-6, with 7 bases fitting TRBD1. The CDR3 totals 16 residues. Germline V gene lookup returns CDR1 SGHVS and CDR2 FNYEAQ. V gave up 6 bases and J gave up 4 bases; unmatched junction bases: 9. This CDR3 is CASSRITGAYNSPLHF. Here the CDR3 DNA reads TGTGCCAGCAGTCGAATCACAGGGGCGTATAATTCACCCCTCCACTTT.

CDR3 in amino acids: CASSLRERNEQYF. The CDR3 DNA follows: TGTGCCAGCTCCTTGCGGGAGAGAAACGAGCAGTACTTC. The chain combines TRBV7-9 with TRBJ2-7, with 7 bases aligning to TRBD2. This CDR3 is 13 amino acids long. V shed 8 bases and J 5 bases; nucleotides not matched to a gene: 9. Germline CDR1 reads SEHNR; CDR2 reads FQNEAQ (reference sequence). The variable domain in full, completed from reference TRBV7-9 and TRBJ2-7, reads DTGVSQNPRHKITKRGQNVTFRCDPISEHNRLYWYRQTLGQGPEFLTYFQNEAQLEKSRLLSDRFSAERPKGSFSTLEIQRTEQGDSAMYLCASSLRERNEQYFGPGTRLTVT.

This clonotype was counted between two and nine times. V and J are TRBV20-1 and TRBJ1-1, with TRBD1 as a possible D gene (6 bases). V was cut by 5 bases and J by 8 bases, with 18 bases left in between. This CDR3 is 13 amino acids long. Germline V gene data show CDR1 as DFQATT and CDR2 as SNEGSKA (reference sequence). The CDR3: CSAQTSGAWEAFF. The DNA for the CDR3 is TGCAGTGCTCAAACGTCAGGGGCATGGGAAGCTTTCTTT.

The CDR3 DNA follows: TGTGCCAGCAGCCCCATGGCGGGAGGCACAGATACGCAGTATTTT. Its translation: CASSPMAGGTDTQYF. V usage is TRBV7-2 and J usage is TRBJ2-3; 7 bases line up with TRBD2. Germline lookup yields CDR1 SGHTA and CDR2 FQGNSA. Trimming took 5 bases from V and 1 from J; bases not matched to a gene: 6. The CDR3 runs 15 residues.

The chain joins TRBV9 to TRBJ2-1; D could derive from TRBD1 or TRBD2 (7 bases each). Germline loops: CDR1 SGDLS, CDR2 YYNGEE. The length of the CDR3 is 14 residues. Trimming cost V 2 bases and J 8 bases, with 14 bases left between them. CDR3 in amino acids: CASSVTGREDEQFF. The CDR3 DNA follows: TGTGCCAGCAGCGTGACAGGGAGGGAGGATGAGCAGTTCTTC.

The chain links TRBV11-3 to TRBJ2-7; a weak D match, TRBD1 (5 bases). The length of the CDR3 is 13 residues. Germline V gives CDR1 SGHNT, CDR2 YENEEA. Trimming cost V 5 bases and J 6 bases, with 14 bases left between them. The CDR3: CASSARRGSEQYV. The CDR3 nucleotides are TGTGCCAGCAGCGCACGAAGGGGTAGCGAGCAGTACGTC.

V is TRBV4-3 and J is TRBJ2-7, with 16 positions matching TRBD2. The CDR3 length is 17 residues. V lost 1 base, J lost 2 bases, and 2 bases stayed unmatched. Germline values: CDR1 LGHNA, CDR2 YSLEER. Here the CDR3 DNA reads TGCGCCAGCAGCCAAGTAGGGACTAGCGGGAGGGCCTACGAGCAGTACTTC. It encodes CASSQVGTSGRAYEQYF.

This clonotype was observed a few times. This rearrangement joins TRBV7-6 to TRBJ1-4; 10 bases agree with TRBD1. The CDR3 is 14 residues long. From germline, CDR1 is SGHVS and CDR2 FNYEAQ. The J segment lost 7 bases and the V segment lost 3 bases, leaving 2 bases of the junction unmatched. DNA for the CDR3: TGTGCCAGCAGCTTCAGGACAGGGGGTGAAAAACTGTTTTTT. Its protein is CASSFRTGGEKLFF.

The genes are TRBV6-2 or TRBV6-3 and TRBJ2-1, with TRBD2 matching over 13 bases. Unmatched junction bases numbered 13, after V lost 6 bases and J lost 8 bases. CDR3 size: 17 residues. Germline CDR1 is MNHEY and CDR2 is SVGEGT. CDR3 DNA: TGTGCCAGCAGCATACTAGCGGGAGGGCTACGGGTCCATGAGCAGTTCTTC. Amino acid sequence: CASSILAGGLRVHEQFF.

This clonotype showed up just once. The V and J genes are TRBV18 and TRBJ2-7; D gene unclear. Germline CDR1 and CDR2: KGHSH and LQKENI. Trimming left V 5 bases short and J 7 bases short, with 21 bases between. CDR3 length: 15 residues. The CDR3 coding sequence is TGTGCCAGCTCAACGGCAGTAAGGTGGTCGGGTGAGCAGTACTTC. Its protein product is CASSTAVRWSGEQYF.

This clonotype turned up a few times. The rearrangement uses TRBV29-1 and TRBJ2-7, with 9 bases identical to TRBD1. The ends lost 7 bases at V and 5 bases at J; junction bases unmatched: 9. CDR1 is SQVTM, CDR2 ANQGSEA, per germline. CDR3 length: 13 residues. CDR3 DNA sequence: TGCAGCGGGGTCCGGGACAGGGAGGACGAGCAGTACTTC. Translation: CSGVRDREDEQYF.

J is TRBJ2-1 and V is TRBV7-2; D perhaps matches TRBD2 (5 bases). V was pared by 1 base and J by 7 bases, with 14 bases between. The CDR3 has 15 residues. Germline values: CDR1 SGHTA, CDR2 FQGNSA. The CDR3 DNA reads as TGTGCCAGCAGCTTAGAGGTGGGAGTGCGGAATGAGCAGTTCTTC. Protein: CASSLEVGVRNEQFF.

This chain joins TRBV12-3 or TRBV12-4 and TRBJ2-7; D may be TRBD1 (5 bases). CDR3 length: 14 amino acids. Trimming stripped 2 bases from V and 3 bases from J, with 11 bases between. CDR3 coding DNA: TGTGCCAGCAGTTTACCCAGACAGTACTACGAGCAGTACTTC. Translation gives CASSLPRQYYEQYF.

The rearrangement joins TRBV11-2 to TRBJ2-1, with TRBD2 matching 13 bases. This CDR3 region has 15 residues. Trimming took 5 bases from V and 6 from J; bases not matched to a gene: 4. Looked up from germline, CDR1 is SGHAT and CDR2 is FQNNGV. CDR3 coding DNA: TGTGCCAGCAGCGTACGACTAGCGGGAGGCAATGAGCAGTTCTTC. Translation: CASSVRLAGGNEQFF.

The sample holds a few counts of this clonotype. Here the CDR3 reads CASSQIGQGPSGTEAFF. For the CDR3, the DNA is TGCGCCAGCAGCCAAATAGGACAGGGACCATCGGGTACTGAAGCTTTCTTT. The chain employs TRBV5-1 and TRBJ1-1, with TRBD1 matching over 8 bases. The V gene end was trimmed by 4 bases and the J gene end by 5 bases; junction bases not matched to a gene: 16. This CDR3 has 17 amino acids. Germline CDR1 is SGHRS and CDR2 is YFSETQ.

The chain joins TRBV7-9 to TRBJ2-1, with 7 bases aligning to TRBD2. The CDR3 length is 17 residues. Germline V gene data show CDR1 as SEHNR and CDR2 as FQNEAQ (reference sequence). Trimming cost V 1 base and J 4 bases; bases outside gene matches: 10. The CDR3 loop reads CASSLEMTGRWYNEQFF. Here the CDR3 DNA reads TGTGCCAGCAGCTTAGAAATGACCGGGAGGTGGTACAATGAGCAGTTCTTC.

This clonotype has a handful of counts. This chain links TRBV7-2 with TRBJ1-4, with 7 bases fitting TRBD1. After removal of 7 bases from V and 4 bases from J, the junction contained 3 bases not matched to a gene. CDR3 length equals 13 residues. Germline CDR1 and CDR2: SGHTA and FQGNSA. The DNA for the CDR3 is TGTGCCAGCAACAGGGGATTTAATGAAAAACTGTTTTTT. Translated: CASNRGFNEKLFF.

The V and J genes are TRBV7-9 and TRBJ2-2, with TRBD2 matching over 10 bases. The CDR3 spans 17 residues. Germline CDR1 and CDR2: SEHNR and FQNEAQ (reference sequence). Germline trimming cut 5 bases from V and 3 bases from J; bases unmatched to any gene: 9. CDR3 nucleotide sequence: TGTGCCAGCAGCCCCCGGCTAGCGGGAGAGGACACCGGGGAGCTGTTTTTT. It codes for CASSPRLAGEDTGELFF.

J is TRBJ2-1 and V is TRBV19, with D possibly TRBD2 on 6 matching bases. Germline V gene data show CDR1 as LNHDA and CDR2 as SQIVND (reference sequence). Trimming left V 6 bases short and J 4 bases short, with 16 bases between. The CDR3 covers 15 residues. The CDR3 region is CASSHPGGLYNEQFF. In DNA form, the CDR3 reads TGTGCCAGTAGCCACCCTGGGGGACTGTACAATGAGCAGTTCTTC.

This rearrangement joins TRBV27 to TRBJ1-6; D perhaps matches TRBD1 (5 bases). Trimming stripped 5 bases from V and 0 bases from J, with 11 bases between. CDR3 length: 16 amino acids. The germline gives CDR1 MNHEY, CDR2 SMNVEV (reference sequence). The CDR3 loop is CASSRAGSSYNSPLHF. The CDR3 nucleotides read TGTGCCAGCAGTAGAGCAGGGAGCTCCTATAATTCACCCCTCCACTTT.

This clonotype was counted at least ten times. The chain is built from TRBV4-3 and TRBJ2-3; perhaps TRBD2 as D (5 bases). V lost 1 base, J lost 2 bases, and 10 bases lay in between. The CDR3 spans 15 residues. CDR1 is LGHNA and CDR2 is YSLEER in the germline V gene. CDR3 region: CASSQVWENTDTQYF. In DNA form, the CDR3 reads TGCGCCAGCAGCCAAGTCTGGGAGAACACAGATACGCAGTATTTT.

The chain is built from TRBV27 and TRBJ1-2, with 8 bases lining up with TRBD1. With V trimmed by 4 bases and J by 4 bases, 11 bases remained unmatched. The CDR3 has 16 amino acids. The germline V gene has CDR1 MNHEY and CDR2 SMNVEV (reference sequence). This CDR3 reads CASSSDSGGSGYGYTF. The CDR3 nucleotides are TGTGCCAGCAGTTCCGATTCAGGGGGCTCGGGCTATGGCTACACCTTC.

This clonotype has only a few counts. V and J are TRBV7-8 and TRBJ2-1, with 8 bases that match TRBD2. CDR3 length: 13 residues. Unmatched junction bases numbered 8, after V lost 6 bases and J lost 10 bases. Germline V gene sequence: CDR1 SGHVS, CDR2 FQNEAQ. The CDR3 protein is CASRPAGGREQFF. In DNA form, the CDR3 reads TGTGCCAGCAGACCGGCGGGGGGCAGGGAGCAGTTCTTC.

V gene TRBV29-1 combines with J gene TRBJ1-5, with D hard to call. This CDR3 has 12 residues. Germline values: CDR1 SQVTM, CDR2 ANQGSEA. Trimming took off 4 bases at V and 4 bases at J, with 8 bases between the two ends. The CDR3 sequence is CSVATGNQPQHF. In DNA, the CDR3 is TGCAGCGTTGCGACTGGGAATCAGCCCCAGCATTTT.